These 18 T cell receptor beta chains were sequenced from one sample in a study of cytomegalovirus exposure and HLA in healthy donors. The study ran its PCR with 60 Vbeta and 13 Jbeta primers. Sequencing used immunoSEQ multiplex PCR; TCRdb keeps in-frame clones, though not all of them. The profile shows 150,000 or so clones, roughly three quarters of them singletons. Input material: PBMCs. These receptors all come from a woman aged 35 to 49 in good health and CMV-seronegative.

V and J are TRBV28 and TRBJ1-6; no firm D call. The germline V gene encodes CDR1 MDHEN and CDR2 SYDVKM. The CDR3 spans 15 residues. With 6 bases removed from V and 1 base from J, the gap between germline ends came to 10 bases. The CDR3 nucleotides are TGTGCCAGCAGACGTAGCGAGTCCTATAATTCACCCCTCCACTTT. Its protein is CASRRSESYNSPLHF.

This clone was recorded once. The genes are TRBV10-3 and TRBJ1-1; weak D call: TRBD1 (6 bases). V lost 6 bases, J lost 7 bases, and 15 bases lay in between. Germline assignment: CDR1 ENHRY and CDR2 SYGVKD. The CDR3 is 13 residues long. The CDR3 DNA follows: TGTGCCATCAGCCAGGGGTATGGGGATGAAGCTTTCTTT. Translating it yields CAISQGYGDEAFF.

This clone was counted between two and nine times. V usage is TRBV5-1 and J usage is TRBJ2-3; unclear D gene. Trimming removed 0 bases from V and 1 base from J, with 9 bases in between. There are 15 residues in the CDR3. The V gene's germline CDR1 is SGHRS and CDR2 YFSETQ. CDR3 amino acids: CASSLGLRRTDTQYF. CDR3 bases: TGCGCCAGCAGCTTGGGTTTGCGGCGCACAGATACGCAGTATTTT.

This clone has just a few counts. The V and J genes are TRBV28 and TRBJ2-5; no clear D gene. The CDR3 covers 14 residues. Germline V lookup: CDR1 MDHEN, CDR2 SYDVKM. Deletions cut 5 bases from V and 2 bases from J, with 12 bases between. The CDR3 spells CASSLRKQQETQYF. For the CDR3, the DNA is TGTGCCAGCAGTCTCCGCAAGCAACAAGAGACCCAGTACTTC.

The chain joins TRBV7-2 to TRBJ2-3; 12 nucleotides agree with TRBD2. Looked up from germline, CDR1 is SGHTA and CDR2 is FQGNSA. CDR3 size: 17 residues. Losses at the gene ends were 1 base for V and 4 bases for J; bases not matched to a gene: 6. The CDR3 here is CASSLVSSGGDSDTQYF. CDR3 in DNA: TGTGCCAGCAGCTTAGTGTCTAGCGGGGGGGACTCAGATACGCAGTATTTT. Full variable domain (remainder filled in from reference TRBV7-2 and TRBJ2-3): GAGVSQSPSNKVTEKGKDVELRCDPISGHTALYWYRQSLGQGLEFLIYFQGNSAPDKSGLPSDRFSAERTGGSVSTLTIQRTQQEDSAVYLCASSLVSSGGDSDTQYFGPGTRLTVL.

The chain couples TRBV28 to TRBJ2-3, with D possibly TRBD1 on 5 matching bases. V lost 3 bases, J lost 2 bases, and 15 bases lay in between. Per the germline V gene, CDR1 is MDHEN and CDR2 is SYDVKM. CDR3 length equals 16 residues. CDR3 sequence: CASSLPSRGFTDTQYF. Here the CDR3 DNA reads TGTGCCAGCAGTTTGCCCAGTAGGGGCTTCACAGATACGCAGTATTTT. Variable domain in full (rest from reference TRBV28 and TRBJ2-3): DVKVTQSSRYLVKRTGEKVFLECVQDMDHENMFWYRQDPGLGLRLIYFSYDVKMKEKGDIPEGYSVSREKKERFSLILESASTNQTSMYLCASSLPSRGFTDTQYFGPGTRLTVL.

The rearrangement joins TRBV7-9 to TRBJ1-1; tentative D call: TRBD1 (6 bases). Germline-derived CDR1 and CDR2 are SEHNR and FQNEAQ (reference sequence). This CDR3 has 15 residues. With 0 bases removed from V and 0 bases from J, the gap between germline ends came to 8 bases. CDR3 nucleotide sequence: TGTGCCAGCAGCTTAGCGGGGGCAATGAACACTGAAGCTTTCTTT. Protein: CASSLAGAMNTEAFF.

V gene TRBV9 combines with J gene TRBJ2-5; maybe TRBD2 (6 bases). The CDR3 covers 13 residues. Germline V lookup: CDR1 SGDLS, CDR2 YYNGEE. Between the trimmed V and J ends, which lost 3 bases and 4 bases, there was a span of 10 bases. CDR3 sequence: CASSGTSLETQYF. CDR3 nucleotides: TGTGCCAGCAGCGGAACTAGCTTAGAGACCCAGTACTTC.

This chain uses TRBV9 with TRBJ2-7; D not resolved. The V end was cut by 3 bases, the J end by 2 bases, with 18 bases between. This CDR3 is 16 amino acids long. Germline CDR1 reads SGDLS; CDR2 reads YYNGEE. Here the CDR3 DNA reads TGTGCCAGCAGCGCCGAATACCGCCTCGGTCCCTACGAGCAGTACTTC. As protein: CASSAEYRLGPYEQYF.

The chain has TRBV5-4 and TRBJ1-1; tentatively, D is TRBD1 (5 bases). CDR3 length: 15 residues. With 4 bases removed from V and 1 base from J, the gap between germline ends came to 14 bases. Germline CDR1 SGHNT, CDR2 YYREEE (reference sequence). The DNA for the CDR3 is TGTGCCAGCAGCCTGACCCCAACAGGGAACACTGAAGCTTTCTTT. Protein: CASSLTPTGNTEAFF.

The V and J genes are TRBV6-1 and TRBJ1-5; the match to TRBD1 covers 7 bases. The CDR3 contains 12 residues. Germline loops: CDR1 MNHNS, CDR2 SASEGT. Germline trimming cut 6 bases from V and 9 bases from J; bases unmatched to any gene: 5. This CDR3 is CASRDRMMPQHF. Written as DNA, the CDR3 is TGTGCCAGCAGGGACAGGATGATGCCCCAGCATTTT.

The chain couples TRBV6-5 to TRBJ2-3; 7 nucleotides align to TRBD2. V dropped 2 bases and J dropped 5; count of bases not matched to a gene: 10. The CDR3 loop spans 16 amino acids. CDR1 is MNHEY and CDR2 is SVGAGI in the germline V gene. The CDR3 DNA reads as TGTGCCAGCAGTTACCACACGGGGAGGGGAAAAGATACGCAGTATTTT. It translates to CASSYHTGRGKDTQYF.

The chain has TRBV7-2 and TRBJ2-7; 13 nucleotides align to TRBD2. This CDR3 contains 14 residues. V shed 8 bases and J 6 bases; nucleotides not matched to a gene: 7. Germline loops: CDR1 SGHTA, CDR2 FQGNSA. DNA for the CDR3: TGTGCCAGCCGACTCGGGACTAGCGGGGCCGAGCAGTACTTC. This sequence encodes CASRLGTSGAEQYF.

The V and J genes are TRBV28 and TRBJ1-5; D unclear. The CDR3 length is 12 residues. V was shortened by 3 bases and J by 5 bases, with 5 bases between the two germline ends. The germline V gene encodes CDR1 MDHEN and CDR2 SYDVKM. This CDR3 is CASSFRYQPQHF. The CDR3 DNA reads as TGTGCCAGCAGTTTCCGGTATCAGCCCCAGCATTTT.

This sequence joins TRBV6-5 and TRBJ1-6, with 9 nucleotides matching TRBD1. The CDR3 sequence is 15 residues long. From germline, CDR1 is MNHEY and CDR2 SVGAGI. The V segment lost 6 bases and the J segment 8 bases; nucleotides outside the gene matches: 8. The CDR3 loop is CASSRTGELDSPLHF. CDR3 nucleotides: TGTGCCAGCAGCCGGACAGGGGAGTTGGATTCACCCCTCCACTTT.

The chain is built from TRBV4-3 and TRBJ1-2; 7 bases match TRBD1. CDR1 LGHNA and CDR2 YSLEER come from the germline V gene. CDR3 length: 14 residues. The J segment lost 4 bases and the V segment lost 1 base, leaving 3 bases of the junction unmatched. The CDR3 protein is CASSQARGPYGYTF. The CDR3, as DNA: TGCGCCAGCAGCCAAGCGAGGGGGCCCTATGGCTACACCTTC.

V usage is TRBV5-4 and J usage is TRBJ2-1, with TRBD2 matching over 12 bases. This CDR3 region has 15 residues. V gave up 4 bases and J gave up 8 bases; unmatched junction bases: 7. In germline, CDR1 is SGHNT, CDR2 YYREEE (reference sequence). CDR3 amino acids: CASSPRTSGVYEQFF. DNA of the CDR3: TGTGCCAGCAGCCCCAGGACTAGCGGGGTATATGAGCAGTTCTTC.

This chain uses TRBV7-9 with TRBJ2-5; no clear D gene. The assigned J gene may be wrong: the sequence end matches TRBJ2-7 better. The CDR3 loop spans 14 amino acids. CDR1 and CDR2 from the germline V gene are SEHNR and FQNEAQ (reference sequence). This CDR3 reads CASSFPTDPYEQYF. Here the CDR3 DNA reads TGTGCCAGCAGCTTTCCAACAGACCCCTACGAGCAGTACTTC.